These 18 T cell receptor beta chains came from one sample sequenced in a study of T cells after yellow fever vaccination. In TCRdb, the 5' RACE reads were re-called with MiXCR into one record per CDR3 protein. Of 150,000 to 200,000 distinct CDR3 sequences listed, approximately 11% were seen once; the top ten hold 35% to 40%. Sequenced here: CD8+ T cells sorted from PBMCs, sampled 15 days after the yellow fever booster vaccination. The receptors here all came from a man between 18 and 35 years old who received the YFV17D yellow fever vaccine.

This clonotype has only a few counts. The CDR3 bases are TGTGCCAGCAGTTACGACAGGAGAATCAATGAGCAGTTCTTC. It specifies CASSYDRRINEQFF. J is TRBJ2-1 and V is TRBV6-2 or TRBV6-3; perhaps TRBD1 as D (6 bases). Between the trimmed V and J ends, which lost 2 bases and 6 bases, there was a span of 11 bases. This CDR3 has 14 residues. Per germline, CDR1 MNHEY and CDR2 SVGEGT.

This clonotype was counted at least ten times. The CDR3 protein is CASSLPGQGFSSYEQYF. CDR3 DNA sequence: TGTGCCAGCAGTCTACCGGGACAGGGATTCAGCTCCTACGAGCAGTACTTC. The chain links TRBV6-2 or TRBV6-3 to TRBJ2-7, with 9 bases fitting TRBD1. Germline lookup yields CDR1 MNHEY and CDR2 SVGEGT. Trimming took 5 bases from V and 0 from J; bases not matched to a gene: 11. The CDR3 contains 17 residues.

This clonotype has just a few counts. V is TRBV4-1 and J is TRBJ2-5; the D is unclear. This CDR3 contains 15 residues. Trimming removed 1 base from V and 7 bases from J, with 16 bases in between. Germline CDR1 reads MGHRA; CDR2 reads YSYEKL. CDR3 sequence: CASSQGDLPTLTQYF. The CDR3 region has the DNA TGCGCCAGCAGCCAAGGCGATCTTCCGACCCTGACCCAGTACTTC.

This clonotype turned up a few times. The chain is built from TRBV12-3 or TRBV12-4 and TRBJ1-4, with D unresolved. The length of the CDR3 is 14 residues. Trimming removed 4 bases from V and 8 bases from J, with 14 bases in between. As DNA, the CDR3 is TGTGCCAGCAGTTCTGGACTGCGTGAGGAAAAACTGTTTTTT. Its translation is CASSSGLREEKLFF.

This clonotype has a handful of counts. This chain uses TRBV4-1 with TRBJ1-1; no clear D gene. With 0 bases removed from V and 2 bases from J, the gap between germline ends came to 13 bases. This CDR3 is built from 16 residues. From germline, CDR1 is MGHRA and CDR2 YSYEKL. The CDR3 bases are TGCGCCAGCAGCCAAGATCGCCGGGCCGGAAACACTGAAGCTTTCTTT. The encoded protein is CASSQDRRAGNTEAFF.

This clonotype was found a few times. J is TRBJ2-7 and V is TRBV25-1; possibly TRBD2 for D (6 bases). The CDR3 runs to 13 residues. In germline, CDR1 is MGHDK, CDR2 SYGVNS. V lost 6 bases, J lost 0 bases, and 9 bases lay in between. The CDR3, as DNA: TGTGCCAGCAGAGGGACTGACTCCTACGAGCAGTACTTC. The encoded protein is CASRGTDSYEQYF.

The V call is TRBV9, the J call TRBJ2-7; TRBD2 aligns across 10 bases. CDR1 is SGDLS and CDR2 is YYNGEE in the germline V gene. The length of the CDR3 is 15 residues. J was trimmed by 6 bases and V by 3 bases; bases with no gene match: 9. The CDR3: CASSAASGGWLEQYF. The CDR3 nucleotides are TGTGCCAGCAGCGCCGCTAGCGGGGGATGGCTCGAGCAGTACTTC.

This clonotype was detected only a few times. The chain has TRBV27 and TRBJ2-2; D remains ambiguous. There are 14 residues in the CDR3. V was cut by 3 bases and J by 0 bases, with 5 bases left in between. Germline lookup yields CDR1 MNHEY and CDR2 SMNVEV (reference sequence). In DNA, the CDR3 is TGTGCCAGCAGTTTCGGTACGAACACCGGGGAGCTGTTTTTT. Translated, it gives CASSFGTNTGELFF.

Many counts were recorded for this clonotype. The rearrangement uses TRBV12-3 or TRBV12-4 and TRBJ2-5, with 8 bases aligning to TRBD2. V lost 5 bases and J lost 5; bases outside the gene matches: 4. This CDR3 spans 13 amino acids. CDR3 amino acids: CASSPGGQETQYF. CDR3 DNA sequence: TGTGCCAGCAGTCCGGGGGGGCAGGAGACCCAGTACTTC.

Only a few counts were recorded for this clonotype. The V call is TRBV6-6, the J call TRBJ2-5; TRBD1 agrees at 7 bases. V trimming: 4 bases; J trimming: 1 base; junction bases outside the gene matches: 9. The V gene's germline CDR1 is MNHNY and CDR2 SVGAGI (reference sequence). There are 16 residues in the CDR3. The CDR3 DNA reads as TGTGCCAGCAGTTTACGGGACAGAACAATCCAAGAGACCCAGTACTTC. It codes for CASSLRDRTIQETQYF.

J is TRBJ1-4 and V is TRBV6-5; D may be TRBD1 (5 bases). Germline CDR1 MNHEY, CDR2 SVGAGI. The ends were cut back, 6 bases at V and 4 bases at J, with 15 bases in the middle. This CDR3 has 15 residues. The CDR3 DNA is TGTGCCAGCAGCCACGGGACGGCACTTAATGAAAAACTGTTTTTT. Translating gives CASSHGTALNEKLFF.

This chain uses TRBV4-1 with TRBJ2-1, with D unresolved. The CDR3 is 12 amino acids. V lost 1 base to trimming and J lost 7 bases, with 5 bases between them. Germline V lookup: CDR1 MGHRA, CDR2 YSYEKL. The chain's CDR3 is CASSQAQNEQFF. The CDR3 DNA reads TGCGCCAGCAGCCAAGCTCAAAATGAGCAGTTCTTC.

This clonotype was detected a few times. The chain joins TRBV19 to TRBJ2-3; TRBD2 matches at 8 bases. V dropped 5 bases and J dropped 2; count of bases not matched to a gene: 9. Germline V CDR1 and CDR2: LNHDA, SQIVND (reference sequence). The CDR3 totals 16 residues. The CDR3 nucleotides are TGTGCCAGTAGTCCCTGGGGTAGCGGGGCCACAGATACGCAGTATTTT. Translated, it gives CASSPWGSGATDTQYF.

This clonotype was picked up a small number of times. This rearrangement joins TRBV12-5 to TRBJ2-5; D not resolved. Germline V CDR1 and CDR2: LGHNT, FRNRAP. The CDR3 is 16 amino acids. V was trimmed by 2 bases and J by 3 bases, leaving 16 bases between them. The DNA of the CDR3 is TGTGCTAGTGGTTTGCTCTCTGACGGGTTTGAAGAGACCCAGTACTTC. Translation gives CASGLLSDGFEETQYF.

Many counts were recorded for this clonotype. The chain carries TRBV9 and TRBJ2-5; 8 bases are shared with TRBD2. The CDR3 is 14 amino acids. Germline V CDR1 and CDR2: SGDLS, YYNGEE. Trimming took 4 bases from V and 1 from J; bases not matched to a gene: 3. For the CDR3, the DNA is TGTGCCAGCAGCCCAGCGGGGGTCCAAGAGACCCAGTACTTC. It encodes CASSPAGVQETQYF.

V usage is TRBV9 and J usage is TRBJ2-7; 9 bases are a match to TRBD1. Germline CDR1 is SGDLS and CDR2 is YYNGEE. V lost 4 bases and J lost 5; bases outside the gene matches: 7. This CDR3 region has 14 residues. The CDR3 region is CASSKGQGVDEQYF. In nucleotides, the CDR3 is TGTGCCAGCAGCAAGGGACAGGGTGTCGACGAGCAGTACTTC.

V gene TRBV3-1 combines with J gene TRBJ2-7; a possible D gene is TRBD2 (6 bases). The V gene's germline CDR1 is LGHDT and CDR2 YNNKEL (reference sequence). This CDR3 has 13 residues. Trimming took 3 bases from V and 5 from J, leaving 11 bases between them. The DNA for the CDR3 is TGTGCCAGCAGCCAGGGCGGGACCCACGAGCAGTACTTC. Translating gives CASSQGGTHEQYF.

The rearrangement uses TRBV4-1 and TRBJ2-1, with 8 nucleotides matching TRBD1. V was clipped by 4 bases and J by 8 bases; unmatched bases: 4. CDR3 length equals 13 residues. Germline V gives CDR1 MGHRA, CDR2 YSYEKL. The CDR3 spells CASSPQQGDEQFF. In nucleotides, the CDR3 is TGCGCCAGCAGCCCGCAACAGGGGGATGAGCAGTTCTTC.